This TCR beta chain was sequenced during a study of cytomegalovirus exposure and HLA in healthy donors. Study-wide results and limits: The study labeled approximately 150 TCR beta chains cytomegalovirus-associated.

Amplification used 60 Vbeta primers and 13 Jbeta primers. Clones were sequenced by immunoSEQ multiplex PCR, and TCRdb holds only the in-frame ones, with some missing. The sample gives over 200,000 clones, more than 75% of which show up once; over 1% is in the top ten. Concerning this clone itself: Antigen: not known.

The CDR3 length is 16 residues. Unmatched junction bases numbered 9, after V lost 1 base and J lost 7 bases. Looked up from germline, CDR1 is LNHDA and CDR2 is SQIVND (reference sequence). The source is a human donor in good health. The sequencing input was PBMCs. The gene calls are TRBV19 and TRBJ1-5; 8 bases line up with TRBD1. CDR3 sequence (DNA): TGTGCCAGTAGTATAGGCGCAGGGGGCAGGGGCCAGCCCCAGCATTTT. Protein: CASSIGAGGRGQPQHF.